The 6 T cell receptor beta chains listed next were all sequenced from one sample in a study of T cell responses to AZD1222 COVID-19 vaccine. Profiling relied on immunoSEQ multiplex PCR, and the TCRdb table lists in-frame clones only, not all of them. Of roughly 150,000 clones listed, around 91% are singletons. The sample was peripheral blood, taken on day 0 of AZD1222 vaccination. The source is an adult in good health.

This chain joins TRBV18 and TRBJ1-4; D call uncertain. This CDR3 region has 15 residues. Deletions cut 5 bases from V and 8 bases from J, with 18 bases between. Germline V gene lookup returns CDR1 KGHSH and CDR2 LQKENI. In DNA, the CDR3 is TGTGCCAGCTCAGTGTCCGCTTTAAAAGGGGAAAAACTGTTTTTT. It specifies CASSVSALKGEKLFF. Using reference TRBV18 and TRBJ1-4 for the parts outside the CDR3, the full variable domain is NAGVMQNPRHLVRRRGQEARLRCSPMKGHSHVYWYRQLPEEGLKFMVYLQKENIIDESGMPKERFSAEFPKEGPSILRIQQVVRGDSAAYFCASSVSALKGEKLFFGSGTQLSVL.

The chain couples TRBV5-8 to TRBJ1-5, with TRBD1 matching over 9 bases. Losses at the gene ends were 4 bases for V and 4 bases for J; bases not matched to a gene: 3. This CDR3 spans 14 amino acids. Germline V CDR1 and CDR2: SGHTS, YDEGEE. CDR3 sequence: CASSTGQGNQPQHF. The CDR3 DNA reads TGTGCCAGCAGCACCGGACAGGGGAATCAGCCCCAGCATTTT. The full variable domain, in which reference TRBV5-8 and TRBJ1-5 provide the parts outside the CDR3, is EAGVTQSPTHLIKTRGQQATLRCSPISGHTSVYWYQQALGLGLQFLLWYDEGEERNRGNFPPRFSGRQFPNYSSELNVNALELEDSALYLCASSTGQGNQPQHFGDGTRLSIL.

V is TRBV19 and J is TRBJ2-6; D is unresolved. Germline CDR1 and CDR2: LNHDA and SQIVND (reference sequence). The length of the CDR3 is 17 residues. Between the trimmed V and J ends, which lost 3 bases and 0 bases, there was a span of 12 bases. The DNA for the CDR3 is TGTGCCAGTAGTATTTCTTGGCGGACCTCTGGGGCCAACGTCCTGACTTTC. This encodes CASSISWRTSGANVLTF.

V usage is TRBV28 and J usage is TRBJ1-2, with 7 nucleotides matching TRBD1. The CDR3 totals 15 residues. CDR1 is MDHEN and CDR2 is SYDVKM in the germline V gene. V was pared by 5 bases and J by 4 bases, with 10 bases of the junction left unmatched. The CDR3, as DNA: TGTGCCAGCAGTCCTCCCCTGACAGGGCCCTATGGCTACACCTTC. Translation gives CASSPPLTGPYGYTF.

The chain employs TRBV19 and TRBJ2-7, with D possibly TRBD1 on 6 matching bases. With 5 bases removed from V and 5 bases from J, the gap between germline ends came to 13 bases. The CDR3 length is 13 residues. The germline V gene encodes CDR1 LNHDA and CDR2 SQIVND (reference sequence). CDR3 region: CASSPTRGNEQYF. The CDR3 bases are TGTGCCAGTAGTCCGACCAGGGGCAACGAGCAGTACTTC.

The V gene is TRBV6-6, the J gene TRBJ2-1; D gene unclear. The CDR3 extends over 14 amino acids. Looked up from germline, CDR1 is MNHNY and CDR2 is SVGAGI (reference sequence). The V end lost 8 bases, the J end lost 0 bases, and 11 bases lay between the germline ends. The CDR3 DNA is TGTGCCAGCGTCTCCCATCTCTCCTACAATGAGCAGTTCTTC. Its protein product is CASVSHLSYNEQFF.